The present T cell receptor (beta chain) was sequenced within a study of graft-versus-host responses after intestinal transplantation (dated by TCRdb to the early 2020s). For context, the study as a whole: Multivisceral, liver-intestinal, or isolated intestinal transplants were received by the recipients. Every recipient was given anti-thymocyte globulin induction, then maintenance tacrolimus and steroids for roughly 3 years. Bulk TCR-beta CDR3 sequencing was used to track graft-versus-host and host-versus-graft alloreactive T cell clones in the graft, circulation and bone marrow after intestinal transplantation. Alloreactive clones were identified by sequencing pre-transplant mixed lymphocyte reaction products and comparing them with unstimulated pre-transplant donor and recipient T cells. The cohort enrolled 20 to 25 intestinal transplant recipients including one retransplant, and 3 patients lacking pretransplant specimens were excluded. Donor T cell macrochimerism was defined as a peak of at least 4% donor T cells among recipient peripheral blood mononuclear cells. Rather than going through the commercial service, samples from a few later patients were sequenced in-house on an Illumina MiSeq and processed with MiXCR.

On this clone itself: Its antigen target is currently unknown. Base qualities are missing; no much larger clone stands one base away.

CDR1 and CDR2 (DFQATT, SNEGSKA) derive from the germline V gene (reference sequence). V was cut back by 1 base and J by 5 bases, leaving a gap of 3 bases between them. The CDR3 has 11 amino acids, counting the end cysteine and phenylalanine. The CDR3 DNA has 33 bases and is translated from base 1. Blood samples were collected up to 4 times in the first month after transplant and then at least monthly when available. Paper-wide results and their limitations: Early after transplant, peak levels of circulating GvH clones were found to be associated with declines in HvG clones. Conclusions were limited by the relatively low number and heterogeneity of intestinal transplant patients. GvH clones were detected in recipient bone marrow, and some appeared earlier in ileal mucosa or blood, consistent with an intestinal mucosal origin. High GvH to HvG T cell clonal ratios were observed in the allografts of patients with donor T cell macrochimerism.

Preparation of the library involved the immunoSEQ multiplex PCR assay. For most patients, high-throughput TCR-beta CDR3 sequencing of genomic DNA was performed by Adaptive Biotechnologies. Regarding the original processing steps: TCR sequencing data for some 17 patients were retrieved from Adaptive's ImmunoSEQ software; a few other patients were processed with MiXCR and VDJtools. CDR3 nucleotide sequences shared between donor and recipient were removed because their origin could not be assigned. To count as alloreactive, a clone needed at least 2-fold expansion over unstimulated cells and a minimum CFSE-low frequency of 0.002% (template counts) or 0.001% (read counts). A clone was considered mappable if detected in the sequenced pre-transplant spleen, lymph node, or MLR CFSE-low populations of the donor or recipient. The cumulative frequency of alloreactive clones was calculated as a percentage of all sequences, weighted by copy number. TCRdb holds this immuneACCESS table with in-frame rearrangements only. Some clones are missing; in checked studies, unresolved V genes explain under half, and the rest has no known cause. V, J and clone size were drawn from that table, and D and trimming were deduced from the DNA. The sample table contains about 25,000 clones; only one count was recorded for about 92% of them. The ten largest clonotypes hold around 0.5% of the sample.

The sample here was PBMCs, taken 18 days after transplant. The rearrangement joined TRBV20-1 to TRBJ1-5; a confident D gene designation cannot be given. The TCR originated in a human patient who received an intestinal transplant, so some T cells may come from the graft donor. The DNA is as follows: TGCAGTGCTAGAGGGGATCAGCCCCAGCATTTT. It specifies CSARGDQPQHF.